Listed below are T cell receptor beta chains from one sample, sequenced in a study of regulatory T cells in long-lasting Graves disease. TCRdb reprocessed the multiplex PCR reads with MiXCR, giving one entry per CDR3 protein. The sample records 350,000 to 500,000 distinct CDR3 sequences, about 17% being singletons. The same data also contributed to another study, on T cells in Graves' hyperthyroidism and ophthalmopathy.

The sample consisted of peripheral blood mononuclear cells (PBMCs), taken at new diagnosis, from a patient treated with antithyroid drugs. The receptors were gathered from a woman under 30 with Graves disease. The CDR3 runs from the conserved cysteine through the conserved F or W. The order of the fields is CDR3 protein, CDR3 DNA, V gene, CDR3 length, clone size, D gene, J gene. A D gene is named only where the DNA matches it firmly. Expanded clones are given a class, and other clones once, few, many or no size at all.

CDR3 protein: CSARTSGMYNEQFF; CDR3 DNA: TGCAGTGCTAGGACTAGCGGGATGTACAATGAGCAGTTCTTC; V gene: TRBV20-1; CDR3 length: 14; clone size: NA; D gene: TRBD2; J gene: TRBJ2-1
CDR3 protein: CASRKIRGTSETQYF; CDR3 DNA: TGTGCCAGCAGAAAGATCCGGGGGACCTCGGAGACCCAGTACTTC; V gene: TRBV28; CDR3 length: 15; clone size: NA; D gene: NA; J gene: TRBJ2-5
CDR3 protein: CASSLQGADSGANVLTF; CDR3 DNA: TGTGCCAGCAGTCTACAGGGGGCGGACTCTGGGGCCAACGTCCTGACTTTC; V gene: TRBV27; CDR3 length: 17; clone size: many; D gene: TRBD1; J gene: TRBJ2-6
CDR3 protein: CATRQGLNTGELFF; CDR3 DNA: TGTGCCACTAGACAGGGGCTGAACACCGGGGAGCTGTTTTTT; V gene: TRBV2; CDR3 length: 14; clone size: NA; D gene: TRBD1; J gene: TRBJ2-2
CDR3 protein: CAISESGNTEAFF; CDR3 DNA: TGTGCCATCAGTGAGTCAGGGAACACTGAAGCTTTCTTT; V gene: TRBV10-3; CDR3 length: 13; clone size: few; D gene: NA; J gene: TRBJ1-1
CDR3 protein: CASSYSTSQSPGYTF; CDR3 DNA: TGTGCCAGCAGTTACTCGACCTCTCAGTCTCCTGGCTACACCTTC; V gene: TRBV6-5; CDR3 length: 15; clone size: NA; D gene: NA; J gene: TRBJ1-2
CDR3 protein: CASSDEREEETQYF; CDR3 DNA: TGCGCCAGCAGTGATGAGCGGGAGGAAGAGACCCAGTACTTC; V gene: TRBV10-1; CDR3 length: 14; clone size: few; D gene: TRBD2; J gene: TRBJ2-5
CDR3 protein: CASSSSLGTGELFF; CDR3 DNA: TGTGCCAGCAGCTCTAGTTTGGGCACCGGGGAGCTGTTTTTT; V gene: TRBV7-9; CDR3 length: 14; clone size: few; D gene: NA; J gene: TRBJ2-2
CDR3 protein: CASRDRESYEQYF; CDR3 DNA: TGTGCCAGCAGGGACAGGGAGAGCTACGAGCAGTACTTC; V gene: TRBV2; CDR3 length: 13; clone size: many; D gene: TRBD1; J gene: TRBJ2-7
CDR3 protein: CASSEGQGDSNEQFF; CDR3 DNA: TGTGCCAGCAGTGAAGGGCAGGGTGACAGCAATGAGCAGTTCTTC; V gene: TRBV6-1; CDR3 length: 15; clone size: many; D gene: NA; J gene: TRBJ2-1
CDR3 protein: CASSPGLAGGNEQYF; CDR3 DNA: TGTGCCAGTAGTCCGGGACTAGCGGGGGGCAACGAGCAGTACTTC; V gene: TRBV19; CDR3 length: 15; clone size: many; D gene: TRBD2; J gene: TRBJ2-7
CDR3 protein: CASRRQGQLYEQYF; CDR3 DNA: TGTGCCAGCAGGCGACAGGGTCAGTTATACGAGCAGTACTTC; V gene: TRBV28; CDR3 length: 14; clone size: many; D gene: TRBD1; J gene: TRBJ2-7
CDR3 protein: CASSQLDRDEQYF; CDR3 DNA: TGTGCCAGCAGCCAACTCGACAGGGACGAGCAGTACTTC; V gene: TRBV14; CDR3 length: 13; clone size: NA; D gene: TRBD1; J gene: TRBJ2-7
CDR3 protein: CASSYSGQLSNQPQHF; CDR3 DNA: TGTGCCAGCAGTTATTCGGGACAGCTTAGCAATCAGCCCCAGCATTTT; V gene: TRBV6-2/TRBV6-3; CDR3 length: 16; clone size: many; D gene: TRBD1; J gene: TRBJ1-5
CDR3 protein: CASSTGTAFFSDGYTF; CDR3 DNA: TGTGCCAGCAGTACCGGGACAGCCTTTTTCTCGGATGGCTACACCTTC; V gene: TRBV6-1; CDR3 length: 16; clone size: few; D gene: TRBD1; J gene: TRBJ1-2
CDR3 protein: CASSERRAGWADTQYF; CDR3 DNA: TGTGCCAGCAGTGAAAGAAGGGCGGGATGGGCAGATACGCAGTATTTT; V gene: TRBV6-1; CDR3 length: 16; clone size: many; D gene: NA; J gene: TRBJ2-3
CDR3 protein: CASSYPFRTGLNTEAFF; CDR3 DNA: TGTGCCAGCAGTTACCCCTTTCGGACAGGGCTGAACACTGAAGCTTTCTTT; V gene: TRBV6-5; CDR3 length: 17; clone size: NA; D gene: TRBD1; J gene: TRBJ1-1
CDR3 protein: CSVEAAGGQQFF; CDR3 DNA: TGCAGCGTTGAAGCAGCGGGAGGGCAGCAGTTCTTC; V gene: TRBV29-1; CDR3 length: 12; clone size: many; D gene: TRBD2; J gene: TRBJ2-1
CDR3 protein: CASSLAVAGVSSYNEQFF; CDR3 DNA: TGTGCTAGCAGCTTAGCGGTAGCGGGAGTTAGCTCCTACAATGAGCAGTTCTTC; V gene: TRBV7-7; CDR3 length: 18; clone size: few; D gene: TRBD2; J gene: TRBJ2-1
CDR3 protein: CASSLSSDTGELFF; CDR3 DNA: TGTGCCAGCAGCTTAAGCTCAGACACCGGGGAGCTGTTTTTT; V gene: TRBV7-3; CDR3 length: 14; clone size: few; D gene: NA; J gene: TRBJ2-2
CDR3 protein: CSATAPHSGEQYF; CDR3 DNA: TGCAGTGCTACCGCGCCCCATAGTGGGGAGCAGTACTTC; V gene: TRBV20-1; CDR3 length: 13; clone size: many; D gene: NA; J gene: TRBJ2-7
CDR3 protein: CSATNGANTGELFF; CDR3 DNA: TGCAGTGCCACAAACGGGGCGAACACCGGGGAGCTGTTTTTT; V gene: TRBV20-1; CDR3 length: 14; clone size: few; D gene: NA; J gene: TRBJ2-2
CDR3 protein: CASNDGRPYNEQFF; CDR3 DNA: TGTGCCAGCAATGACGGGAGACCCTACAATGAGCAGTTCTTC; V gene: TRBV2; CDR3 length: 14; clone size: many; D gene: NA; J gene: TRBJ2-1
CDR3 protein: CASSLGTLSNNEQFF; CDR3 DNA: TGTGCCAGCAGTTTGGGGACACTTAGCAACAATGAGCAGTTCTTC; V gene: TRBV12-3/TRBV12-4; CDR3 length: 15; clone size: many; D gene: NA; J gene: TRBJ2-1
CDR3 protein: CASSYSPGLTEAFF; CDR3 DNA: TGTGCCAGCAGTTACTCACCAGGGCTCACTGAAGCTTTCTTT; V gene: TRBV6-2/TRBV6-3; CDR3 length: 14; clone size: few; D gene: NA; J gene: TRBJ1-1
CDR3 protein: CASRGLANTWELFF; CDR3 DNA: TGTGCCAGCAGGGGACTAGCGAACACCTGGGAGCTGTTTTTT; V gene: TRBV12-3/TRBV12-4; CDR3 length: 14; clone size: NA; D gene: TRBD2; J gene: TRBJ2-2
CDR3 protein: CASSLAMTGQYIQYF; CDR3 DNA: TGTGCCAGCAGCTTAGCGATGACAGGGCAATACATTCAGTACTTC; V gene: TRBV7-8; CDR3 length: 15; clone size: NA; D gene: TRBD1; J gene: TRBJ2-4
CDR3 protein: CASSFNEQGYTEAFF; CDR3 DNA: TGTGCCAGCAGCTTCAATGAACAGGGCTACACTGAAGCTTTCTTT; V gene: TRBV5-8; CDR3 length: 15; clone size: many; D gene: NA; J gene: TRBJ1-1
CDR3 protein: CASSLAGTGKSYNEQFF; CDR3 DNA: TGCGCCAGCAGCCTAGCCGGGACAGGGAAATCCTACAATGAGCAGTTCTTC; V gene: TRBV5-1; CDR3 length: 17; clone size: many; D gene: TRBD1; J gene: TRBJ2-1
CDR3 protein: CSAGQAGVAYEQYF; CDR3 DNA: TGCAGTGCTGGACAAGCGGGAGTGGCCTACGAGCAGTACTTC; V gene: TRBV20-1; CDR3 length: 14; clone size: many; D gene: TRBD2; J gene: TRBJ2-7
CDR3 protein: CASSPLAEPAQHF; CDR3 DNA: TGTGCCAGCAGCCCCCTGGCCGAGCCGGCCCAGCATTTT; V gene: TRBV14; CDR3 length: 13; clone size: few; D gene: NA; J gene: TRBJ1-5
CDR3 protein: CASSSPTSGAYNEQFF; CDR3 DNA: TGTGCCAGCAGTTCACCAACTAGCGGGGCCTACAATGAGCAGTTCTTC; V gene: TRBV28; CDR3 length: 16; clone size: many; D gene: TRBD2; J gene: TRBJ2-1
CDR3 protein: CASRQGVGGNYGYTF; CDR3 DNA: TGTGCCAGCAGGCAGGGTGTGGGGGGAAACTATGGCTACACCTTC; V gene: TRBV6-1; CDR3 length: 15; clone size: many; D gene: NA; J gene: TRBJ1-2
CDR3 protein: CASSLDLGSTGELFF; CDR3 DNA: TGTGCCAGCAGCTTAGATCTAGGGAGCACCGGGGAGCTGTTTTTT; V gene: TRBV7-8; CDR3 length: 15; clone size: few; D gene: NA; J gene: TRBJ2-2
CDR3 protein: CASSMGSRLAGAYNEQFF; CDR3 DNA: TGTGCCAGTAGTATGGGATCTAGACTAGCGGGAGCCTACAATGAGCAGTTCTTC; V gene: TRBV19; CDR3 length: 18; clone size: few; D gene: TRBD2; J gene: TRBJ2-1
CDR3 protein: CASRTSGRGNEQFF; CDR3 DNA: TGTGCCAGCAGGACTAGCGGGAGAGGGAATGAGCAGTTCTTC; V gene: TRBV28; CDR3 length: 14; clone size: many; D gene: TRBD2; J gene: TRBJ2-1
CDR3 protein: CASSTPAMDSPLHF; CDR3 DNA: TGTGCCAGCAGTACTCCCGCGATGGATTCACCCCTCCACTTT; V gene: TRBV27; CDR3 length: 14; clone size: few; D gene: NA; J gene: TRBJ1-6
CDR3 protein: CSASLVNTGELFF; CDR3 DNA: TGCAGTGCTAGTCTGGTAAACACCGGGGAGCTGTTTTTT; V gene: TRBV20-1; CDR3 length: 13; clone size: NA; D gene: NA; J gene: TRBJ2-2
CDR3 protein: CASSLSGTSNEQFF; CDR3 DNA: TGTGCCAGCAGCTTATCCGGGACTAGCAATGAGCAGTTCTTC; V gene: TRBV7-2; CDR3 length: 14; clone size: many; D gene: TRBD2; J gene: TRBJ2-1
CDR3 protein: CASSEASGGGEQYF; CDR3 DNA: TGTGCCAGCAGTGAAGCTTCGGGGGGGGGCGAGCAGTACTTC; V gene: TRBV6-1; CDR3 length: 14; clone size: few; D gene: TRBD2; J gene: TRBJ2-7
CDR3 protein: CASSLGTGGWQPQHF; CDR3 DNA: TGCGCCAGCAGCTTGGGCACAGGGGGCTGGCAGCCCCAGCATTTT; V gene: TRBV5-1; CDR3 length: 15; clone size: few; D gene: TRBD1; J gene: TRBJ1-5
CDR3 protein: CASSFVAGGPAYEQYF; CDR3 DNA: TGTGCCAGCAGCTTTGTAGCGGGAGGGCCCGCCTACGAGCAGTACTTC; V gene: TRBV11-2; CDR3 length: 16; clone size: few; D gene: TRBD2; J gene: TRBJ2-7
CDR3 protein: CASSYSETGERLAGVWEQFF; CDR3 DNA: TGTGCCAGCAGTTACTCGGAGACAGGGGAGAGACTAGCGGGAGTTTGGGAGCAGTTCTTC; V gene: TRBV6-2/TRBV6-3; CDR3 length: 20; clone size: many; D gene: TRBD2; J gene: TRBJ2-1
CDR3 protein: CASSRVADEAFF; CDR3 DNA: TGTGCCAGCAGCAGGGTGGCGGATGAAGCTTTCTTT; V gene: TRBV3-1; CDR3 length: 12; clone size: many; D gene: NA; J gene: TRBJ1-1
CDR3 protein: CSAPGTSGRTDTQYF; CDR3 DNA: TGCAGTGCCCCCGGGACTAGCGGGAGAACAGATACGCAGTATTTT; V gene: TRBV20-1; CDR3 length: 15; clone size: many; D gene: TRBD2; J gene: TRBJ2-3
CDR3 protein: CASSYSAGLADNEQFF; CDR3 DNA: TGTGCCAGCAGTTACTCGGCGGGACTAGCGGACAATGAGCAGTTCTTC; V gene: TRBV6-5; CDR3 length: 16; clone size: NA; D gene: TRBD2; J gene: TRBJ2-1
CDR3 protein: CASSLDGRENTYEQYF; CDR3 DNA: TGTGCCAGCAGCTTAGATGGGCGGGAGAACACCTACGAGCAGTACTTC; V gene: TRBV7-6; CDR3 length: 16; clone size: many; D gene: TRBD2; J gene: TRBJ2-7
CDR3 protein: CASSWRLADLATDTQYF; CDR3 DNA: TGTGCCAGTAGTTGGCGACTAGCGGACTTAGCCACAGATACGCAGTATTTT; V gene: TRBV19; CDR3 length: 17; clone size: NA; D gene: TRBD2; J gene: TRBJ2-3
CDR3 protein: CASSTLPRKQYF; CDR3 DNA: TGTGCCAGCAGTACCCTCCCTAGGAAGCAGTACTTC; V gene: TRBV28; CDR3 length: 12; clone size: many; D gene: NA; J gene: TRBJ2-7
CDR3 protein: CASSEEATSGNTVYF; CDR3 DNA: TGTGCCAGCAGTGAAGAGGCAACCTCTGGAAACACCGTATATTTT; V gene: TRBV2; CDR3 length: 15; clone size: NA; D gene: NA; J gene: TRBJ1-3
CDR3 protein: CASSEAAGASYEQYF; CDR3 DNA: TGTGCCAGCAGTGAAGCGGCAGGGGCCTCCTACGAGCAGTACTTC; V gene: TRBV6-1; CDR3 length: 15; clone size: many; D gene: NA; J gene: TRBJ2-7
CDR3 protein: CASSQESSSAGELFF; CDR3 DNA: TGCGCCAGCAGCCAAGAGTCTAGCTCTGCCGGGGAGCTGTTTTTT; V gene: TRBV4-3; CDR3 length: 15; clone size: NA; D gene: NA; J gene: TRBJ2-2
CDR3 protein: CASSLVRDRGHEQYF; CDR3 DNA: TGCGCCAGCAGCTTGGTCCGGGACAGGGGCCACGAGCAGTACTTC; V gene: TRBV5-1; CDR3 length: 15; clone size: many; D gene: TRBD1; J gene: TRBJ2-7
CDR3 protein: CSAGEGIAGETHYF; CDR3 DNA: TGCAGTGCTGGGGAGGGGATAGCGGGAGAGACCCACTACTTC; V gene: TRBV20-1; CDR3 length: 14; clone size: NA; D gene: TRBD2; J gene: TRBJ2-4
CDR3 protein: CASSLWWERTLHEQYF; CDR3 DNA: TGTGCCAGCAGCTTATGGTGGGAGCGAACTTTGCACGAGCAGTACTTC; V gene: TRBV7-3; CDR3 length: 16; clone size: many; D gene: NA; J gene: TRBJ2-7
CDR3 protein: CATSRAKGVGETQYF; CDR3 DNA: TGTGCCACCAGCAGAGCCAAGGGCGTGGGGGAGACCCAGTACTTC; V gene: TRBV15; CDR3 length: 15; clone size: NA; D gene: NA; J gene: TRBJ2-5
CDR3 protein: CASSLFGSNQPQHF; CDR3 DNA: TGTGCCAGCAGCTTGTTCGGTAGCAATCAGCCCCAGCATTTT; V gene: TRBV5-4; CDR3 length: 14; clone size: NA; D gene: NA; J gene: TRBJ1-5
CDR3 protein: CSVEPAGRNEQFF; CDR3 DNA: TGCAGCGTCGAACCGGCAGGGAGGAATGAGCAGTTCTTC; V gene: TRBV29-1; CDR3 length: 13; clone size: few; D gene: NA; J gene: TRBJ2-1